This is a list of T cell receptor beta chains from one sample in a study of cytomegalovirus exposure and HLA in healthy donors. Data came from immunoSEQ multiplex PCR; TCRdb stores just in-frame clones and leaves some out. The table lists some 120,000 clones, approximately 80% of them singletons. The sample consisted of PBMCs. These TCRs come from a woman in her thirties or forties in good health and CMV-seropositive. Both conserved end residues are trimmed from each CDR3.

v_gene: TRBV27
j_gene: TRBJ1-5
CDR3aa: ASSFLTAATRINNQPQH

v_gene: TRBV2
j_gene: TRBJ1-3
CDR3aa: ASSGREGGWSGNTIY

v_gene: TRBV30
j_gene: TRBJ1-6
CDR3aa: AWSKTGDSPLH

v_gene: TRBV25-1
j_gene: TRBJ1-2
CDR3aa: ASSAGQVDYGYT

v_gene: TRBV7-7
j_gene: TRBJ2-5
CDR3aa: ASSQGQGRQETQY

v_gene: TRBV28
j_gene: TRBJ2-1
CDR3aa: ASEGTSGRTYNEQF

v_gene: TRBV7-6
j_gene: TRBJ2-3
CDR3aa: ASSLGGSGRTDTQY

v_gene: TRBV6-6
j_gene: TRBJ2-5
CDR3aa: ASSYFNQETQY

v_gene: TRBV5-1
j_gene: .
CDR3aa: ASKPQGSSYEQY

v_gene: TRBV29-1
j_gene: TRBJ2-5
CDR3aa: SVGREVRETQY

v_gene: TRBV5-1
j_gene: TRBJ2-2
CDR3aa: ASRSGAKQTGELF

v_gene: TRBV5-6
j_gene: TRBJ2-1
CDR3aa: ASSLGSAGSYNEQF

v_gene: TRBV21-1
j_gene: TRBJ2-7
CDR3aa: ASNQGHEQY

v_gene: TRBV18
j_gene: TRBJ2-3
CDR3aa: ASSPGLQGATDTQY

v_gene: TRBV15
j_gene: TRBJ2-1
CDR3aa: ATSSNGGRKQF

v_gene: TRBV30
j_gene: TRBJ2-5
CDR3aa: AWRQLAVQETQY

v_gene: TRBV5-1
j_gene: TRBJ2-2
CDR3aa: ASSQTGDGELF

v_gene: TRBV5-1
j_gene: TRBJ2-5
CDR3aa: ASSLGDRAEETQY

v_gene: TRBV6-1
j_gene: TRBJ2-3
CDR3aa: ASISVAGDRDTQY

v_gene: TRBV7-9
j_gene: TRBJ2-3
CDR3aa: ASSSGQGNTQY

v_gene: TRBV30
j_gene: TRBJ2-1
CDR3aa: AWSVLNEQF

v_gene: TRBV5-1
j_gene: TRBJ1-3
CDR3aa: ASSSTGNTIY

v_gene: TRBV5-1
j_gene: TRBJ2-5
CDR3aa: ASSFRGGETQY

v_gene: TRBV9
j_gene: TRBJ2-3
CDR3aa: ASSVGPGSGTDTQY

v_gene: TRBV5-8
j_gene: TRBJ2-1
CDR3aa: ASFSGGTGMNEQF